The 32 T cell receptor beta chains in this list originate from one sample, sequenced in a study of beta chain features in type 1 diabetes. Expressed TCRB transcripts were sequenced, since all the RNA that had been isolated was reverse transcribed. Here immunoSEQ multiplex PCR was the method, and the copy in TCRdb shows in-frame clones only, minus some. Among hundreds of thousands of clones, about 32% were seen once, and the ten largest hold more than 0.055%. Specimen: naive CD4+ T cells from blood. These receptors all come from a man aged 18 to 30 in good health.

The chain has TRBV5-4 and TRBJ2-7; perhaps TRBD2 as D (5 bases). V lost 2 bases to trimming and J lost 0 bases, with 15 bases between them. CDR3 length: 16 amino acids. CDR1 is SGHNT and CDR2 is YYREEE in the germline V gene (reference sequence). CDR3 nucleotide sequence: TGTGCCAGCAGCTTATTTGGTCGGGAACCCTCCTACGAGCAGTACTTC. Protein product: CASSLFGREPSYEQYF.

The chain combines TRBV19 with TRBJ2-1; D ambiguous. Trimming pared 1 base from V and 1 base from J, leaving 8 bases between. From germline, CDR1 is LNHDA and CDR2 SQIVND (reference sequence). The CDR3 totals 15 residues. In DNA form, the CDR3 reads TGTGCCAGTAGTATAGGTCGCACGTCCTACAATGAGCAGTTCTTC. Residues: CASSIGRTSYNEQFF. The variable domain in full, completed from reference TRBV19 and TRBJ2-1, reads DGGITQSPKYLFRKEGQNVTLSCEQNLNHDAMYWYRQDPGQGLRLIYYSQIVNDFQKGDIAEGYSVSREKKESFPLTVTSAQKNPTAFYLCASSIGRTSYNEQFFGPGTRLTVL.

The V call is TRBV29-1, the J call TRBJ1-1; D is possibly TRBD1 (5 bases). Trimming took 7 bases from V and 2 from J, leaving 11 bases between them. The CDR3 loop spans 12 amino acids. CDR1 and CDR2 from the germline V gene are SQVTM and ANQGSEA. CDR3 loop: CSGGGLNTEAFF. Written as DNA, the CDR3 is TGCAGCGGGGGCGGTCTAAACACTGAAGCTTTCTTT.

CDR3 in amino acids: CASSAAGGVQETQYF. The CDR3 nucleotides read TGTGCCAGCAGCGCAGCGGGAGGGGTCCAAGAGACCCAGTACTTC. This sequence joins TRBV4-2 and TRBJ2-5; 10 positions match TRBD2. The length of the CDR3 is 15 residues. Germline V lookup: CDR1 LGHNA, CDR2 YNFKEQ. V lost 5 bases to trimming and J lost 1 base; unmatched junction nucleotides: 4.

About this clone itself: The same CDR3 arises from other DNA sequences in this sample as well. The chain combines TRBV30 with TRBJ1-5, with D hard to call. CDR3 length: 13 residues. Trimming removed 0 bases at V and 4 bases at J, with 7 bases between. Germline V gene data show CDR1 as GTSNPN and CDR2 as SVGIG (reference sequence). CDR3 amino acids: CAWSVGGNQPQHF. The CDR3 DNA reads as TGTGCCTGGAGTGTCGGAGGGAATCAGCCCCAGCATTTT.

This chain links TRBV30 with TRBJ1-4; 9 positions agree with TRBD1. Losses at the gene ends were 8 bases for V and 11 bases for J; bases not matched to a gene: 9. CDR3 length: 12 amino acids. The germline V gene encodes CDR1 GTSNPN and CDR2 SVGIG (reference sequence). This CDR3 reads CAGDREMGKLFF. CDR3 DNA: TGTGCCGGGGACAGGGAGATGGGGAAACTGTTTTTT.

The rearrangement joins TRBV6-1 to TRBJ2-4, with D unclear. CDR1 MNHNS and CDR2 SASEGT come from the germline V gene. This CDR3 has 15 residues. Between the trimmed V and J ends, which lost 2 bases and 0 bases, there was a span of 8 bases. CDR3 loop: CASSESGVAKNIQYF. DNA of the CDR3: TGTGCCAGCAGTGAATCGGGCGTAGCCAAAAACATTCAGTACTTC.

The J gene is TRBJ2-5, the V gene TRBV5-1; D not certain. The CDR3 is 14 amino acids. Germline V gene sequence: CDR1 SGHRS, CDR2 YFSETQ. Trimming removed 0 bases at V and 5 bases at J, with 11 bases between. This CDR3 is CASSLGEPGETQYF. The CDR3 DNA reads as TGCGCCAGCAGCTTGGGAGAGCCTGGGGAGACCCAGTACTTC.

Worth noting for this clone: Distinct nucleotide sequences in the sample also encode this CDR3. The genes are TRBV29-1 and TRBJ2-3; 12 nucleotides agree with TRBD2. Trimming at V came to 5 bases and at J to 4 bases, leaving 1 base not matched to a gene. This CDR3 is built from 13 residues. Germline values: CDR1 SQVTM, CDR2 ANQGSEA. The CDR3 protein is CSVRTSGADTQYF. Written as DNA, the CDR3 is TGCAGCGTTAGGACTAGCGGGGCAGATACGCAGTATTTT.

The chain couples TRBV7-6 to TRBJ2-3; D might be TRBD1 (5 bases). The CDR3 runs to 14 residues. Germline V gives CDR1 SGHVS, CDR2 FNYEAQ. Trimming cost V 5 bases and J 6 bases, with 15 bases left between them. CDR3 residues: CASSQGLSPDTQYF. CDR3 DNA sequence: TGTGCCAGCAGCCAGGGTTTGTCCCCCGATACGCAGTATTTT.

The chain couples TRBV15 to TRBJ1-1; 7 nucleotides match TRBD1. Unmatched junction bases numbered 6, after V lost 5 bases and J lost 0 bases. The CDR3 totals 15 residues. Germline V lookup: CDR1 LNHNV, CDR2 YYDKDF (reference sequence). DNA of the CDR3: TGTGCCACCAGCGGGGGACAGAGCCTGAACACTGAAGCTTTCTTT. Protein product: CATSGGQSLNTEAFF.

The CDR3 nucleotides read TGTGCCTGGCAGGGTTCAACTAATGAAAAACTGTTTTTT. This gives the protein CAWQGSTNEKLFF. V and J are TRBV30 and TRBJ1-4; D is perhaps TRBD1 (5 bases). V lost 5 bases and J lost 0, with 7 bases in between. Per germline, CDR1 GTSNPN and CDR2 SVGIG (reference sequence). The CDR3 spans 13 residues.

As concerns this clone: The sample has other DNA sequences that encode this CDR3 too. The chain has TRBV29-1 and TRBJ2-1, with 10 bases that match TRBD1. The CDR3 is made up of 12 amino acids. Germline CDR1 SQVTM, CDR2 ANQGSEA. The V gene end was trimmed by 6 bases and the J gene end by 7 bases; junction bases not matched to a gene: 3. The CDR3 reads CSVRTGGNEQFF. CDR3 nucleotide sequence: TGCAGCGTCCGGACAGGGGGGAATGAGCAGTTCTTC.

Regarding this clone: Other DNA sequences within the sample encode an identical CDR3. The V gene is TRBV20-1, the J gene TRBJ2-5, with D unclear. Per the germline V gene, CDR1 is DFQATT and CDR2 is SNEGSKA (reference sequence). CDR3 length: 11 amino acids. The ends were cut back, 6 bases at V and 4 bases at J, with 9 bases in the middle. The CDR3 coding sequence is TGCAGTGCAGGCCCCGGAGAGACCCAGTACTTC. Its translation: CSAGPGETQYF.

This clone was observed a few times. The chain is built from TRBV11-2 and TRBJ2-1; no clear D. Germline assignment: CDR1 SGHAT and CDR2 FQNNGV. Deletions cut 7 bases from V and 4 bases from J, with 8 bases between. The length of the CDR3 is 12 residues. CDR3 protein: CASTLNYNEQFF. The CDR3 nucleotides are TGTGCCAGCACCCTAAATTACAATGAGCAGTTCTTC. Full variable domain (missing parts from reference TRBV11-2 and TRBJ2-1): EAGVAQSPRYKIIEKRQSVAFWCNPISGHATLYWYQQILGQGPKLLIQFQNNGVVDDSQLPKDRFSAERLKGVDSTLKIQPAKLEDSAVYLCASTLNYNEQFFGPGTRLTVL.

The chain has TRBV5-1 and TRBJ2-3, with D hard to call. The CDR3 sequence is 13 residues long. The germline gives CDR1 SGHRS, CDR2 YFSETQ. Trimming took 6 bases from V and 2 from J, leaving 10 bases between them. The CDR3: CASTPFSTDTQYF. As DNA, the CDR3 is TGCGCCAGCACTCCCTTTTCCACAGATACGCAGTATTTT.

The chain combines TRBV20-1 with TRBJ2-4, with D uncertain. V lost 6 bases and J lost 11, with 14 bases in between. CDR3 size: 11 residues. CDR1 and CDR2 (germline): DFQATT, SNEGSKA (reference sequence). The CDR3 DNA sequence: TGCAGTGCCCCCAGAGAATCTGTTCAGTACTTC. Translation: CSAPRESVQYF.

The CDR3 region is CASSLGQVNTEAFF. The CDR3 nucleotides read TGTGCCAGCAGCTTAGGACAGGTGAACACTGAAGCTTTCTTT. This chain uses TRBV11-2 with TRBJ1-1; perhaps TRBD1 as D (6 bases). V was cut by 1 base and J by 0 bases, with 6 bases left in between. The germline V gene has CDR1 SGHAT and CDR2 FQNNGV. The CDR3 spans 14 residues.

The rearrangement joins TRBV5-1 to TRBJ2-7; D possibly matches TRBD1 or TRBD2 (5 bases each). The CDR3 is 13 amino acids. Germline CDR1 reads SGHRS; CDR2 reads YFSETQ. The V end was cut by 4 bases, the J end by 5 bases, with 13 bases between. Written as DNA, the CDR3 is TGCGCCAGCAGCCCCAGCCGGGGCCACGAGCAGTACTTC. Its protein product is CASSPSRGHEQYF.

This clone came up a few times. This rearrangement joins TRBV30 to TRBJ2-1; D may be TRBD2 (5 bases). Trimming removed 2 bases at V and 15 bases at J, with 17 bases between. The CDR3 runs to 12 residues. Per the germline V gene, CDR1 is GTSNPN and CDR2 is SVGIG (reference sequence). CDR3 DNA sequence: TGTGCCTGGAGTATCTCGACTATTCTGCCGTTCTTC. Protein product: CAWSISTILPFF.

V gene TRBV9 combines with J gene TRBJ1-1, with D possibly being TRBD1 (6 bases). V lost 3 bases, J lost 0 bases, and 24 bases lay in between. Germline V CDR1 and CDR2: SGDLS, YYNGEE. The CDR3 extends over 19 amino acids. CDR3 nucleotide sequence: TGTGCCAGCAGCGAAAGGGCCCGAGGGGGGGCCGCGGTGAACACTGAAGCTTTCTTT. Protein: CASSERARGGAAVNTEAFF.

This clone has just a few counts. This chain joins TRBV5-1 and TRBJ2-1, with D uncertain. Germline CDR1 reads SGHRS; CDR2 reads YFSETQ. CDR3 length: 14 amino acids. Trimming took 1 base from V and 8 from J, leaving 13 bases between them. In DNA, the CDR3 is TGCGCCAGCAGCTTGATCGGGTTGTACGATGAGCAGTTCTTC. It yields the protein CASSLIGLYDEQFF.

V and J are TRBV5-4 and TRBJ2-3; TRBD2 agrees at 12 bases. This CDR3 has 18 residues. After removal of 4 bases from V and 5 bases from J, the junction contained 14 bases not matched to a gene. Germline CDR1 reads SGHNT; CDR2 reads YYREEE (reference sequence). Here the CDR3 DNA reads TGTGCCAGCAGCCAGGCTAGCGGGAGGGCCTTTGGGGAAGATACGCAGTATTTT. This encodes CASSQASGRAFGEDTQYF.

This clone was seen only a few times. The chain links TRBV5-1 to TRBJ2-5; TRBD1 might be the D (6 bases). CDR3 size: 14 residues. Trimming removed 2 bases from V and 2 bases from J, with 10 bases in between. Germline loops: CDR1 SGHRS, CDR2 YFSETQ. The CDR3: CASSLRQDQETQYF. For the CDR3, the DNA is TGCGCCAGCAGCTTACGACAGGATCAAGAGACCCAGTACTTC.

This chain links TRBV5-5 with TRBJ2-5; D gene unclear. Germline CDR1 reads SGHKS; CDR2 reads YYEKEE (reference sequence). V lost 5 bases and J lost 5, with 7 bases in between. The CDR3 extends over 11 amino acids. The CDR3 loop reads CASRSGETQYF. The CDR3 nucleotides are TGTGCCAGCAGATCCGGGGAGACCCAGTACTTC.

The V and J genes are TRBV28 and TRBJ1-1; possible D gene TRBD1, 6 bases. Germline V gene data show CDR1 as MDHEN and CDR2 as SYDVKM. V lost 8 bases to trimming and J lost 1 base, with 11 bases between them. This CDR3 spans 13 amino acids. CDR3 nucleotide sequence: TGTGCCAGCCTTGGACAGTGGAACACTGAAGCTTTCTTT. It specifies CASLGQWNTEAFF.

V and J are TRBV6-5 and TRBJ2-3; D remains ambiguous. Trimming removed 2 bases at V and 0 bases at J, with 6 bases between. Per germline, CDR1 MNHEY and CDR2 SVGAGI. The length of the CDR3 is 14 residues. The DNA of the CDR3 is TGTGCCAGCAGTTACGGGCGGAGCACAGATACGCAGTATTTT. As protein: CASSYGRSTDTQYF.

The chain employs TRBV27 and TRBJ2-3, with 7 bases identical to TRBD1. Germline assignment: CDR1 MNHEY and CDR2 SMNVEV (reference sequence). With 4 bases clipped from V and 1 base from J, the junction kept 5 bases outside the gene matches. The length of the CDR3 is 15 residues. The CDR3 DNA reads TGTGCCAGCAGTTCCCATCAGGGGGGCACAGATACGCAGTATTTT. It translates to CASSSHQGGTDTQYF.

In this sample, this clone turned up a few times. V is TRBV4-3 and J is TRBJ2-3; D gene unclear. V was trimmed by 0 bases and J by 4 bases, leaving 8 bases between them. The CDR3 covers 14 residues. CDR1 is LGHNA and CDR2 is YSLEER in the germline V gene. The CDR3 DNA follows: TGCGCCAGCAGCCAAGATTTCCGGGCAGATACGCAGTATTTT. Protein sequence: CASSQDFRADTQYF.

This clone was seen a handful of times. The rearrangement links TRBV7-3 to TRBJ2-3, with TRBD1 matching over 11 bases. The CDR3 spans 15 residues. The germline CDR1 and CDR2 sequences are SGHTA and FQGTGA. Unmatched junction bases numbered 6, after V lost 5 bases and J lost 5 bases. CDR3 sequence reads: CASSPRDRGEDTQYF. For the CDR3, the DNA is TGTGCCAGCAGCCCCCGGGACAGGGGGGAAGATACGCAGTATTTT.

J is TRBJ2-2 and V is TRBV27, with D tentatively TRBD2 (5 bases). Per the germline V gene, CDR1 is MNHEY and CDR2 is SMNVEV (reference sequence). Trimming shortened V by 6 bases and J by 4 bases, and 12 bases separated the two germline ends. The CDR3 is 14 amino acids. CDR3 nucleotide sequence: TGTGCCAGCAGCCTTCGGGGATTCACCGGGGAGCTGTTTTTT. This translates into CASSLRGFTGELFF.

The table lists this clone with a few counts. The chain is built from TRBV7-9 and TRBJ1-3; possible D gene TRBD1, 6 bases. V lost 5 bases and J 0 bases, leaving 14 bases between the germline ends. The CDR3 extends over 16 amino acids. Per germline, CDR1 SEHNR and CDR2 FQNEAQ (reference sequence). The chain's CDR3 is CASSRGQQSSGNTIYF. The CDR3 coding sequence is TGTGCCAGCAGCCGTGGACAGCAGAGCTCTGGAAACACCATATATTTT. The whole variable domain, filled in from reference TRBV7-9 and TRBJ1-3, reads DTGVSQNPRHKITKRGQNVTFRCDPISEHNRLYWYRQTLGQGPEFLTYFQNEAQLEKSRLLSDRFSAERPKGSFSTLEIQRTEQGDSAMYLCASSRGQQSSGNTIYFGEGSWLTVV.